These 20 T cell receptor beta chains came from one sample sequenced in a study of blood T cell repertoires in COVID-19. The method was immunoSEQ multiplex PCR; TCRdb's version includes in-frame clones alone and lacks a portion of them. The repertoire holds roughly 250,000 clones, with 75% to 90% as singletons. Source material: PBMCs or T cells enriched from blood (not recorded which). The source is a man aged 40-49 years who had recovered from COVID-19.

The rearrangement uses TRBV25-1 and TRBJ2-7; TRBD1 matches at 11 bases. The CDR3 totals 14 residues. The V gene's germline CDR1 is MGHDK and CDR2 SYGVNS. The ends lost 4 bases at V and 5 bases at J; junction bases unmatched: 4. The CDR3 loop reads CASSGWTGGHEQYF. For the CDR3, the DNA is TGTGCCAGCAGTGGGTGGACAGGGGGCCACGAGCAGTACTTC.

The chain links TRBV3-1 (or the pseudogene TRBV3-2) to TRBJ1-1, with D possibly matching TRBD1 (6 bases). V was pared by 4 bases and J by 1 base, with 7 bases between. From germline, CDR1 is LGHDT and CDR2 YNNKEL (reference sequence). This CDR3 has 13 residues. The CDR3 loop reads CASSRTANTEAFF. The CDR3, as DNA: TGTGCCAGCAGCCGGACAGCGAACACTGAAGCTTTCTTT.

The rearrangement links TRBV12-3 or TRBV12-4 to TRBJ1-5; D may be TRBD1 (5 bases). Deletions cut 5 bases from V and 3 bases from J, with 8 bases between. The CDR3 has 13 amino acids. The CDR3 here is CASSQDNNQPQHF. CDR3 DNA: TGTGCCAGCAGTCAGGACAACAATCAGCCCCAGCATTTT.

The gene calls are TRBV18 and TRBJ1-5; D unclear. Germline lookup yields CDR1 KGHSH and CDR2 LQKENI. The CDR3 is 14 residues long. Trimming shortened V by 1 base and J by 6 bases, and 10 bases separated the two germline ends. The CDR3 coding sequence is TGTGCCAGCTCACCACGGTTCGAGGGTCAGCCCCAGCATTTT. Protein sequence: CASSPRFEGQPQHF.

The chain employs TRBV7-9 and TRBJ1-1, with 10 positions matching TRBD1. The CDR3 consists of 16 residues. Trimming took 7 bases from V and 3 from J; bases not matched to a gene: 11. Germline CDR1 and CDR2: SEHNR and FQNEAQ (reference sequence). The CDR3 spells CASTLPGQGWDTEAFF. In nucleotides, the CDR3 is TGTGCCAGCACGCTCCCGGGACAGGGGTGGGACACTGAAGCTTTCTTT.

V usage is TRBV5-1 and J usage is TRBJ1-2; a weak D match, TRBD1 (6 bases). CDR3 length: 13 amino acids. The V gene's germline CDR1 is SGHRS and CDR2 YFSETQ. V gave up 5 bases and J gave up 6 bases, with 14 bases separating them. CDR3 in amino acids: CASRLGQWNGYTF. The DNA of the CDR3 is TGCGCCAGCAGGCTAGGACAGTGGAATGGCTACACCTTC.

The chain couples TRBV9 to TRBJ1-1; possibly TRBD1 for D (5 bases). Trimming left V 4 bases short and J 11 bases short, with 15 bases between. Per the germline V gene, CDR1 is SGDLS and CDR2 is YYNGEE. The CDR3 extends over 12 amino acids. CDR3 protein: CASSFPGRGAFF. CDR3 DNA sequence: TGTGCCAGCAGCTTTCCCGGACGGGGGGCTTTCTTT.

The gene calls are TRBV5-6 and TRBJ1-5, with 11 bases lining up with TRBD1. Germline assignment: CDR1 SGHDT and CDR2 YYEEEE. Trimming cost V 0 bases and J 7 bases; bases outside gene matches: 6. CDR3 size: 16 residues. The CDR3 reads CASSLVRDRGLQPQHF. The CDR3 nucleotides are TGTGCCAGCAGCTTGGTCCGGGACAGGGGGTTACAGCCCCAGCATTTT.

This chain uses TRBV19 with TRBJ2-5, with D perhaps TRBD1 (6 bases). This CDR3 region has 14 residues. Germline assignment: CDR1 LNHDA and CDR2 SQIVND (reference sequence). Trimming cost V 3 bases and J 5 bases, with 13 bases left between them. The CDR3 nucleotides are TGTGCCAGTAGTATTTCAGGGGTGAGGGAGACCCAGTACTTC. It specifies CASSISGVRETQYF.

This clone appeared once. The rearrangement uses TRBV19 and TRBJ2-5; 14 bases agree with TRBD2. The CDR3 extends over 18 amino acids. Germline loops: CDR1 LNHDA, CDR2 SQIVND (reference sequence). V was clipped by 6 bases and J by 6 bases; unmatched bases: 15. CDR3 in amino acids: CASSRTSGGTFSTQTQYF. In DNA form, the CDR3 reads TGTGCCAGTAGCCGGACTAGCGGGGGGACATTCTCCACGCAGACCCAGTACTTC.

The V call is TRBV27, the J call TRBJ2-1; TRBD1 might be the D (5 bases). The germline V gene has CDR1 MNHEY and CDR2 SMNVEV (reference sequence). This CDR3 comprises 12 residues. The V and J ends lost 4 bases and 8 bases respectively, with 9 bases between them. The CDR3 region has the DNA TGTGCCAGCAGTTCAGGGTTAGATGAGCAGTTCTTC. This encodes CASSSGLDEQFF.

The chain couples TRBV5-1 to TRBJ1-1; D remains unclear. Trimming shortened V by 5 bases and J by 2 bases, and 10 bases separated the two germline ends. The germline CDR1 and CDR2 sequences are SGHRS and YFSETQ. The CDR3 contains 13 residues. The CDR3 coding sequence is TGCGCCAGCAGGTACAGAGAAAACACTGAAGCTTTCTTT. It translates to CASRYRENTEAFF.

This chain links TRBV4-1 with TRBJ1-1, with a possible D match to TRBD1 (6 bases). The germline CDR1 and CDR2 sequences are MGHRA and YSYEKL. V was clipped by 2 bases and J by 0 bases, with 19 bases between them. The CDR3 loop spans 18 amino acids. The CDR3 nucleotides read TGCGCCAGCAGCCAATTAGCTCTAATCAGGGGCCTGAACACTGAAGCTTTCTTT. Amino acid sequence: CASSQLALIRGLNTEAFF.

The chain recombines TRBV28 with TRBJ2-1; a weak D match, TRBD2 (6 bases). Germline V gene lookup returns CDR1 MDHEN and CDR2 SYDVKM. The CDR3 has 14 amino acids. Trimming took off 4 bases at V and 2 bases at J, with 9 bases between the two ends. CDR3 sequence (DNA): TGTGCCAGCAGTTCGGGACTTACCTACAATGAGCAGTTCTTC. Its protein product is CASSSGLTYNEQFF.

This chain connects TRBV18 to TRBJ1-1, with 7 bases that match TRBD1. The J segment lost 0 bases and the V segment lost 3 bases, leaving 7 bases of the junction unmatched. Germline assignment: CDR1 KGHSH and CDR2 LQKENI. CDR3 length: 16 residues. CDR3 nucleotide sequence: TGTGCCAGCTCACCGCCCTTCAGGGGGTTGAACACTGAAGCTTTCTTT. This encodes CASSPPFRGLNTEAFF. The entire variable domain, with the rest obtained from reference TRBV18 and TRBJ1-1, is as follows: NAGVMQNPRHLVRRRGQEARLRCSPMKGHSHVYWYRQLPEEGLKFMVYLQKENIIDESGMPKERFSAEFPKEGPSILRIQQVVRGDSAAYFCASSPPFRGLNTEAFFGQGTRLTVV.

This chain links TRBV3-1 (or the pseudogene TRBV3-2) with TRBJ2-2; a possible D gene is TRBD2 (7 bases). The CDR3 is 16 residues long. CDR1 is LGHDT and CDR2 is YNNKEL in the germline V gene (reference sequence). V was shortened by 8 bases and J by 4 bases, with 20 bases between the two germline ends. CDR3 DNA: TGTGCCAGCCGCCGAGCGGGGACATCGGGCACCGGGGAGCTGTTTTTT. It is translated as CASRRAGTSGTGELFF.

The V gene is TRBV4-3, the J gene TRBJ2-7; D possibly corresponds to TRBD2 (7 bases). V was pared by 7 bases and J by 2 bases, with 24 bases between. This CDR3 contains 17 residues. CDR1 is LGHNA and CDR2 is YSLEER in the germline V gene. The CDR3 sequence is CASNRGGSGGSTYEQYF. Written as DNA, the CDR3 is TGCGCCAGCAACCGGGGAGGGTCTGGGGGCAGCACCTACGAGCAGTACTTC.

This CDR3 reads CASSLRGYHVEAFF. The CDR3 coding sequence is TGTGCCAGCAGTTTACGGGGGTATCACGTTGAAGCTTTCTTT. V usage is TRBV27 and J usage is TRBJ1-1; a possible D gene is TRBD1 (5 bases). In germline, CDR1 is MNHEY, CDR2 SMNVEV (reference sequence). V was cut by 2 bases and J by 7 bases, with 14 bases left in between. The CDR3 is 14 amino acids.

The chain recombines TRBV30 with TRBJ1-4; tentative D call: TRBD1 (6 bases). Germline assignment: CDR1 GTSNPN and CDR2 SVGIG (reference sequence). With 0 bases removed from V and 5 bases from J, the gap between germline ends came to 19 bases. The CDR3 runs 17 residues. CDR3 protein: CAWSVVPYTGPNEKLFF. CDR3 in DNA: TGTGCCTGGAGTGTAGTCCCCTATACAGGGCCAAATGAAAAACTGTTTTTT.

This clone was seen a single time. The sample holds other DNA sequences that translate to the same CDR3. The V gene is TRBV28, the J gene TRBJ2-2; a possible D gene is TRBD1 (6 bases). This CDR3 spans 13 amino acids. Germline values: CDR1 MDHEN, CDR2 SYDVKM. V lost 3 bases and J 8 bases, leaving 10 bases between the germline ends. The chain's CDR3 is CASSFRGSGELFF. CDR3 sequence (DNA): TGTGCCAGCAGTTTTAGGGGGTCTGGGGAGCTGTTTTTT.